The entry below describes one T cell receptor (beta chain). Antigen unknown. The sample comes from a study of T-cell memory formation after mild COVID-19. Overall study results and limits: Pre-infection memory held some responding clones, suggesting pre-existing cross-reactive T cells responded.

The CDR3 consists of 14 residues. CDR1 is DFQATT and CDR2 is SNEGSKA in the germline V gene (reference sequence). After removal of 4 bases from V and 4 bases from J, the junction contained 4 bases not matched to a gene. TCRdb fed the 5' RACE reads into MiXCR, producing one record per CDR3 protein. The table records around 210,000 distinct CDR3 sequences, 9.5% of them present only once. The sequenced material came from PBMCs or a T cell subset sorted from them (not recorded which). V usage is TRBV20-1 and J usage is TRBJ2-2; 9 bases are a match to TRBD1. The TCR comes from a man between 18 and 29 years old who had mild COVID-19 (a few samples of this study predate the infection). Cell type and time point are not known. Here the CDR3 DNA reads TGCAGTGCTATCACGGACAGGGGCACCGGGGAGCTGTTTTTT. It is translated as CSAITDRGTGELFF.